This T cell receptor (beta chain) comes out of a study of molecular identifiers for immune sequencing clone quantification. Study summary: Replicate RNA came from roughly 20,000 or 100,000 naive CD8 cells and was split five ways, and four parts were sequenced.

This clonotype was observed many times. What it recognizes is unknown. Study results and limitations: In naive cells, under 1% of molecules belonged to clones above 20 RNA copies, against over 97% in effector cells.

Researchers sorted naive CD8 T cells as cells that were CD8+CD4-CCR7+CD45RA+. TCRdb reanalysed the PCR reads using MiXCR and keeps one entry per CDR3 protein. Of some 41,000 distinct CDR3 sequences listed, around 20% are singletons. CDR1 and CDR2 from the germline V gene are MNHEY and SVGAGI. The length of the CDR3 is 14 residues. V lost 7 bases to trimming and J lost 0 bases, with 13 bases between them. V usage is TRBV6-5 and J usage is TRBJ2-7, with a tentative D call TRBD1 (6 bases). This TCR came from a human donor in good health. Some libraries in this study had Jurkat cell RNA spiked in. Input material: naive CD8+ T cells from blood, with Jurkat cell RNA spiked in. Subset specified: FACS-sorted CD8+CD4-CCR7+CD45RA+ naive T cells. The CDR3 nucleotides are TGTGCCAGCAAAATCACAGGGACCTCCTACGAGCAGTACTTC. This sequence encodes CASKITGTSYEQYF.